One and the same sample provided the 8 T cell receptor beta chains below, sequenced in a study of technical replicates of blood from a few donors. Sequencing was performed with immunoSEQ multiplex PCR; in TCRdb, only in-frame clones are kept and a portion is missing. The repertoire consists of under 85,000 clones, with roughly 96% occurring once and the leading ten covering roughly 0.3%. Sequences were obtained from T cells isolated from PBMCs. The receptors stem from a human donor in good health.

The rearrangement uses TRBV9 and TRBJ2-2; 11 nucleotides agree with TRBD1. Germline assignment: CDR1 SGDLS and CDR2 YYNGEE. The CDR3 consists of 17 residues. The V and J ends lost 0 bases and 5 bases, in that order; junction bases with no gene match: 6. The CDR3 DNA reads as TGTGCCAGCAGCGTAGGAGGAGGACAGGGGGCGACCGGGGAGCTGTTTTTT. This codes for CASSVGGGQGATGELFF.

The genes are TRBV6-1 and TRBJ2-1, with 10 bases aligning to TRBD2. Germline trimming cut 4 bases from V and 3 bases from J; bases unmatched to any gene: 6. Germline CDR1 and CDR2: MNHNS and SASEGT. The CDR3 runs 16 residues. The CDR3 DNA reads TGTGCCAGCAGTGTGTCAGCGGGAGGGTACTACAATGAGCAGTTCTTC. Translating gives CASSVSAGGYYNEQFF.

As for this clone: Different DNA sequences within this sample yield the same CDR3. J is TRBJ2-3 and V is TRBV5-1; tentative D call: TRBD1 (5 bases). V was clipped by 0 bases and J by 3 bases, with 8 bases between them. The CDR3 is 14 amino acids. Germline V CDR1 and CDR2: SGHRS, YFSETQ. CDR3 sequence (DNA): TGCGCCAGCAGCTTGGGACCAGGGACAGATACGCAGTATTTT. Amino acids: CASSLGPGTDTQYF.

V usage is TRBV5-1 and J usage is TRBJ2-2; 13 bases map to TRBD2. Looked up from germline, CDR1 is SGHRS and CDR2 is YFSETQ. The CDR3 runs to 16 residues. With 3 bases clipped from V and 7 bases from J, the junction kept 6 bases outside the gene matches. The CDR3 protein is CASSSKLAGGIGELFF. CDR3 nucleotides: TGCGCCAGCAGCTCGAAACTAGCGGGAGGGATCGGGGAGCTGTTTTTT.

The V call is TRBV30, the J call TRBJ1-1; 10 bases match TRBD1. Per the germline V gene, CDR1 is GTSNPN and CDR2 is SVGIG (reference sequence). V dropped 4 bases and J dropped 3; count of bases not matched to a gene: 8. The CDR3 length is 15 residues. CDR3 loop: CAWKVVGQGYTEAFF. The CDR3, as DNA: TGTGCCTGGAAGGTTGTGGGACAGGGGTACACTGAAGCTTTCTTT. Looking up the rest from reference TRBV30 and TRBJ1-1 gives the full variable domain: SQTIHQWPATLVQPVGSPLSLECTVEGTSNPNLYWYRQAAGRGLQLLFYSVGIGQISSEVPQNLSASRPQDRQFILSSKKLLLSDSGFYLCAWKVVGQGYTEAFFGQGTRLTVV.

CDR3: CATSGGTSSYNEQFF. Here the CDR3 DNA reads TGTGCCACCAGCGGGGGGACTAGCAGCTACAATGAGCAGTTCTTC. The chain is built from TRBV15 and TRBJ2-1; 9 nucleotides align to TRBD2. With V trimmed by 5 bases and J by 3 bases, 5 bases remained unmatched. Germline CDR1 is LNHNV and CDR2 is YYDKDF (reference sequence). This CDR3 has 15 residues.

This chain links TRBV7-8 with TRBJ1-2, with a weak D call TRBD1 (5 bases). V was cut by 1 base and J by 4 bases, with 10 bases left in between. CDR1 and CDR2 (germline): SGHVS, FQNEAQ. CDR3 length: 14 residues. The DNA for the CDR3 is TGTGCCAGCAGCTTAGGGCGGACACTCTATGGCTACACCTTC. Protein: CASSLGRTLYGYTF.

V and J are TRBV12-2 and TRBJ1-5; no check of the table's D call, TRBD1, against the DNA was made. TRBV12-2 is an annotated pseudogene. The CDR3 sequence is 18 residues long. CDR3 coding DNA: TGTGCAAGTCGCTTAGAGGGGGAAGGACAGGGGATAAATCAGCCCCAGCATTTT. Protein: CASRLEGEGQGINQPQHF.